Shown below are 28 T cell receptor beta chains from a single sample sequenced in a study of Ad26.COV2.S vaccination and SARS-CoV-2 variants. Indicated treatment: around 19 received Ad26.COV2.S at low or high dose, single or two shots; five or six received placebo; per-sample allocation not given. At day 63 after the first vaccine or placebo injection, samples were drawn. Using immunoSEQ multiplex PCR, the repertoire was profiled, and TCRdb retains in-frame clones only, with some absent. Here the sample spans 300,000 to 350,000 clones, around 84% being singletons. Sequences were derived from peripheral blood, sampled in a trial of Ad26.COV2.S vaccine versus placebo. Every receptor here comes from a person between 18 and 65 years old who received the Ad26.COV2.S COVID-19 vaccine or a placebo.

CDR3 residues: CASSEGGGSSNQPQHF. The CDR3 DNA follows: TGTGCCAGCAGCGAGGGAGGAGGGTCGAGCAATCAGCCCCAGCATTTT. This chain joins TRBV5-4 and TRBJ1-5; D is unresolved. Germline lookup yields CDR1 SGHNT and CDR2 YYREEE (reference sequence). The CDR3 has 16 residues. Trimming shortened V by 4 bases and J by 1 base, and 15 bases separated the two germline ends. Combining the CDR3 with reference TRBV5-4 and TRBJ1-5 gives the whole variable domain ETGVTQSPTHLIKTRGQQVTLRCSSQSGHNTVSWYQQALGQGPQFIFQYYREEENGRGNFPPRFSGLQFPNYSSELNVNALELDDSALYLCASSEGGGSSNQPQHFGDGTRLSIL.

This clone was found once. The chain couples TRBV19 to TRBJ2-5; TRBD1 agrees at 7 bases. The CDR3 is made up of 14 amino acids. Germline V gene data show CDR1 as LNHDA and CDR2 as SQIVND (reference sequence). Trimming removed 4 bases from V and 5 bases from J; junction bases left unmatched: 7. As DNA, the CDR3 is TGTGCCAGTAGTAGGACAGGTCAGATCGAGACCCAGTACTTC. Its protein product is CASSRTGQIETQYF.

V and J are TRBV7-2 and TRBJ2-7; D is possibly TRBD2 (5 bases). There are 16 residues in the CDR3. Germline CDR1 SGHTA, CDR2 FQGNSA. V lost 8 bases and J 3 bases, leaving 23 bases between the germline ends. CDR3 nucleotides: TGTGCCAGCCTTGCCGGCGGGCCCCCGTTAAGCTACGAGCAGTACTTC. Translated: CASLAGGPPLSYEQYF.

The chain carries TRBV7-9 and TRBJ2-1; 12 bases align to TRBD2. Germline values: CDR1 SEHNR, CDR2 FQNEAQ (reference sequence). V was pared by 5 bases and J by 4 bases, with 12 bases of the junction left unmatched. The CDR3 loop spans 18 amino acids. The CDR3 loop is CASSPPSRLAGEYNEQFF. CDR3 coding DNA: TGTGCCAGCAGCCCTCCCTCCCGACTAGCGGGGGAGTACAATGAGCAGTTCTTC.

Here the CDR3 reads CASSATRGLGELFF. The CDR3, as DNA: TGTGCCAGCAGCGCCACTAGGGGACTAGGGGAGCTGTTTTTT. The J gene is TRBJ2-2, the V gene TRBV7-9, with TRBD2 matching 7 bases. Germline V gene data show CDR1 as SEHNR and CDR2 as FQNEAQ (reference sequence). V trimming: 5 bases; J trimming: 8 bases; junction bases outside the gene matches: 8. The CDR3 loop spans 14 amino acids.

The chain recombines TRBV28 with TRBJ1-2; no clear D gene. Per germline, CDR1 MDHEN and CDR2 SYDVKM. Trimming removed 2 bases at V and 4 bases at J, with 11 bases between. This CDR3 region has 14 residues. The CDR3 region has the DNA TGTGCCAGCAGTTTAAATGGATTCGGCTATGGCTACACCTTC. It encodes CASSLNGFGYGYTF.

The chain links TRBV11-3 to TRBJ2-7, with D uncertain. This CDR3 is 14 amino acids long. With 0 bases removed from V and 3 bases from J, the gap between germline ends came to 9 bases. Germline CDR1 reads SGHNT; CDR2 reads YENEEA. The CDR3 sequence is CASSLDKPSYEQYF. The CDR3, as DNA: TGTGCCAGCAGCTTAGATAAGCCCAGCTACGAGCAGTACTTC. Full variable domain (rest looked up from reference TRBV11-3 and TRBJ2-7): EAGVVQSPRYKIIEKKQPVAFWCNPISGHNTLYWYLQNLGQGPELLIRYENEEAVDDSQLPKDRFSAERLKGVDSTLKIQPAELGDSAVYLCASSLDKPSYEQYFGPGTRLTVT.

The chain uses TRBV5-1 and TRBJ2-7; the match to TRBD2 covers 8 bases. The CDR3 consists of 16 residues. V trimming: 1 base; J trimming: 1 base; junction bases outside the gene matches: 7. In germline, CDR1 is SGHRS, CDR2 YFSETQ. The CDR3 nucleotides read TGCGCCAGCAGCTTGAACCGCGGGGGGCCTTCCTACGAGCAGTACTTC. Protein sequence: CASSLNRGGPSYEQYF.

The V gene is TRBV30, the J gene TRBJ2-5; D gene unclear. The CDR3 loop spans 16 amino acids. The V end lost 2 bases, the J end lost 1 base, and 17 bases lay between the germline ends. The germline V gene encodes CDR1 GTSNPN and CDR2 SVGIG (reference sequence). The CDR3 is CAWSLVRRPLQETQYF. In DNA form, the CDR3 reads TGTGCCTGGAGTCTGGTCAGGCGACCCCTCCAAGAGACCCAGTACTTC.

The V call is TRBV7-9, the J call TRBJ1-3, with unresolved D. Germline CDR1 and CDR2: SEHNR and FQNEAQ (reference sequence). The CDR3 runs to 14 residues. V was clipped by 2 bases and J by 3 bases, with 8 bases between them. The CDR3 DNA follows: TGTGCCAGCAGCTTATCGGGAGGTGGAAACACCATATATTTT. This encodes CASSLSGGGNTIYF.

V gene TRBV6-5 combines with J gene TRBJ1-5; the D gene is possibly TRBD1 (6 bases). The CDR3 sequence is 15 residues long. Trimming took off 2 bases at V and 5 bases at J, with 13 bases between the two ends. CDR1 and CDR2 (germline): MNHEY, SVGAGI. For the CDR3, the DNA is TGTGCCAGCAGTTACCTGAGGGGGAAGGATCAGCCCCAGCATTTT. It specifies CASSYLRGKDQPQHF.

The chain is built from TRBV9 and TRBJ1-1; D unresolved. This CDR3 has 15 residues. The germline gives CDR1 SGDLS, CDR2 YYNGEE. V gave up 0 bases and J gave up 0 bases, with 9 bases separating them. The CDR3 sequence: CASSVGGRLNTEAFF. The CDR3 coding sequence is TGTGCCAGCAGCGTAGGAGGCAGGTTGAACACTGAAGCTTTCTTT.

The rearrangement joins TRBV19 to TRBJ1-3; D is uncertain. In germline, CDR1 is LNHDA, CDR2 SQIVND (reference sequence). V lost 4 bases, J lost 6 bases, and 13 bases lay in between. The CDR3 loop spans 14 amino acids. CDR3 amino acids: CASSTPAMENTIYF. In nucleotides, the CDR3 is TGTGCCAGTAGTACTCCAGCCATGGAAAACACCATATATTTT.

J is TRBJ1-4 and V is TRBV4-2, with TRBD1 identical over 11 bases. The CDR3 has 16 residues. The germline V gene has CDR1 LGHNA and CDR2 YNFKEQ. The J segment lost 5 bases and the V segment lost 3 bases, leaving 5 bases of the junction unmatched. The CDR3 nucleotides are TGTGCCAGCAGCCAGCCAAGGACAGGGGGCAATGAAAAACTGTTTTTT. Its translation: CASSQPRTGGNEKLFF.

The J gene is TRBJ2-3, the V gene TRBV5-1; 9 bases map to TRBD2. The germline V gene has CDR1 SGHRS and CDR2 YFSETQ. Trimming cost V 4 bases and J 6 bases; bases outside gene matches: 6. The CDR3 sequence is 14 residues long. The CDR3 coding sequence is TGCGCCAGCAGCAATAGCGGGGGAAGGGATACGCAGTATTTT. Translated: CASSNSGGRDTQYF.

The chain combines TRBV5-5 with TRBJ2-7; 11 nucleotides match TRBD2. Looked up from germline, CDR1 is SGHKS and CDR2 is YYEKEE (reference sequence). J was trimmed by 4 bases and V by 0 bases; bases with no gene match: 6. The CDR3 is 16 amino acids. The CDR3 here is CASSLAITSGGYEQYF. The DNA of the CDR3 is TGTGCCAGCAGCTTGGCCATTACTAGCGGGGGATACGAGCAGTACTTC. The entire variable domain, with the rest obtained from reference TRBV5-5 and TRBJ2-7, is as follows: DAGVTQSPTHLIKTRGQQVTLRCSPISGHKSVSWYQQVLGQGPQFIFQYYEKEERGRGNFPDRFSARQFPNYSSELNVNALLLGDSALYLCASSLAITSGGYEQYFGPGTRLTVT.

The rearrangement uses TRBV5-4 and TRBJ1-2; 7 bases map to TRBD1. Germline CDR1 SGHNT, CDR2 YYREEE (reference sequence). V shed 6 bases, J shed 7 bases, and the junction held 18 bases outside the gene matches. The CDR3 runs to 16 residues. The CDR3 sequence: CASTRPGGQELAGYTF. As DNA, the CDR3 is TGTGCCAGCACCCGCCCGGGTGGACAGGAGCTCGCTGGCTACACCTTC. Using reference TRBV5-4 and TRBJ1-2 for the parts outside the CDR3, the full variable domain is ETGVTQSPTHLIKTRGQQVTLRCSSQSGHNTVSWYQQALGQGPQFIFQYYREEENGRGNFPPRFSGLQFPNYSSELNVNALELDDSALYLCASTRPGGQELAGYTFGSGTRLTVV.

The chain joins TRBV10-2 to TRBJ2-2; D might be TRBD1 or TRBD2, each matching 6 bases. The CDR3 extends over 15 amino acids. The V and J ends lost 10 bases and 7 bases respectively, with 22 bases between them. Germline V lookup: CDR1 WSHSY, CDR2 SAAADI. The CDR3, as DNA: TGCGCCACCTCAGCGCAGGGGCGGGGTAACGGGGAGCTGTTTTTT. This sequence encodes CATSAQGRGNGELFF.

CDR3 region: CASTRLGSYGYTF. In DNA form, the CDR3 reads TGTGCCAGCACCCGACTGGGTAGCTATGGCTACACCTTC. V is TRBV9 and J is TRBJ1-2; D ambiguous. The V gene lost 6 bases and the J gene lost 4 bases, with 13 bases spanning the gap. This CDR3 spans 13 amino acids. CDR1 SGDLS and CDR2 YYNGEE come from the germline V gene. Combining the CDR3 with reference TRBV9 and TRBJ1-2 gives the whole variable domain DSGVTQTPKHLITATGQRVTLRCSPRSGDLSVYWYQQSLDQGLQFLIQYYNGEERAKGNILERFSAQQFPDLHSELNLSSLELGDSALYFCASTRLGSYGYTFGSGTRLTVV.

The J gene is TRBJ1-2, the V gene TRBV5-4; D might be TRBD1 (6 bases). The CDR3 spans 15 residues. The V gene's germline CDR1 is SGHNT and CDR2 YYREEE (reference sequence). The germline V and J ends were trimmed by 2 bases and 5 bases, with 16 bases remaining between them. The CDR3 protein is CASSFGGGQGYGYTF. CDR3 nucleotides: TGTGCCAGCAGCTTTGGGGGGGGACAAGGATATGGCTACACCTTC.

CDR3 coding DNA: TGTGCCAGCAGCCCGGATCCGGGACAGCCGCAGTATTTT. Encoded protein: CASSPDPGQPQYF. The J gene is TRBJ2-3, the V gene TRBV7-9; 7 nucleotides align to TRBD1. Trimming removed 5 bases from V and 10 bases from J; junction bases left unmatched: 9. There are 13 residues in the CDR3. CDR1 and CDR2 from the germline V gene are SEHNR and FQNEAQ (reference sequence). Variable domain in full (rest from reference TRBV7-9 and TRBJ2-3): DTGVSQNPRHKITKRGQNVTFRCDPISEHNRLYWYRQTLGQGPEFLTYFQNEAQLEKSRLLSDRFSAERPKGSFSTLEIQRTEQGDSAMYLCASSPDPGQPQYFGPGTRLTVL.

The chain combines TRBV6-5 with TRBJ2-7; 12 nucleotides match TRBD1. Germline CDR1 reads MNHEY; CDR2 reads SVGAGI. V was pared by 4 bases and J by 6 bases, with 4 bases of the junction left unmatched. This CDR3 is 14 amino acids long. For the CDR3, the DNA is TGTGCCAGCAGTTTCCGGGACAGGGGGCGCGAGCAGTACTTC. This encodes CASSFRDRGREQYF.

The chain combines TRBV2 with TRBJ2-2, with TRBD2 as a possible D gene (5 bases). Trimming left V 4 bases short and J 2 bases short, with 14 bases between. The germline gives CDR1 SNHLY, CDR2 FYNNEI. The CDR3 has 16 amino acids. CDR3 residues: CASSGRSGVNTGELFF. Written as DNA, the CDR3 is TGTGCCAGCAGTGGTCGAAGCGGCGTAAACACCGGGGAGCTGTTTTTT.

V usage is TRBV30 and J usage is TRBJ2-7, with 7 bases that match TRBD1. The junction had 13 bases not matched to a gene; V was cut back by 3 bases and J by 2 bases. Germline V gene data show CDR1 as GTSNPN and CDR2 as SVGIG (reference sequence). The CDR3 sequence is 16 residues long. Here the CDR3 DNA reads TGTGCCTGGAGAGCCCCCCACAGGGGAGCGACCTACGAGCAGTACTTC. Translated, it gives CAWRAPHRGATYEQYF.

V and J are TRBV9 and TRBJ2-7; D gene unclear. The V end lost 9 bases, the J end lost 0 bases, and 16 bases lay between the germline ends. The CDR3 has 14 residues. Germline V gene data show CDR1 as SGDLS and CDR2 as YYNGEE. The CDR3 nucleotides are TGTGCCACCCAAATGGACCACCGCTCCTACGAGCAGTACTTC. This codes for CATQMDHRSYEQYF.

This clone was detected a few times. The rearrangement joins TRBV29-1 to TRBJ2-7, with 7 bases identical to TRBD1. The CDR3 loop spans 12 amino acids. Trimming removed 5 bases from V and 11 bases from J; junction bases left unmatched: 12. Germline V gene data show CDR1 as SQVTM and CDR2 as ANQGSEA. CDR3 in amino acids: CSVFNTGDGEYF. The DNA of the CDR3 is TGCAGCGTTTTTAACACAGGGGACGGGGAGTACTTC.

The chain employs TRBV9 and TRBJ1-1, with a possible D match to TRBD1 (6 bases). V gave up 4 bases and J gave up 12 bases, with 25 bases separating them. The CDR3 runs to 15 residues. Germline CDR1 SGDLS, CDR2 YYNGEE. CDR3 nucleotide sequence: TGTGCCAGCAGCCCTCCATTAGGGGGGGCGAGAAGGACTTTCTTT. Its translation is CASSPPLGGARRTFF.

This chain connects TRBV6-2 or TRBV6-3 to TRBJ1-5; TRBD1 aligns across 9 bases. Germline V gene sequence: CDR1 MNHEY, CDR2 SVGEGT. V was pared by 2 bases and J by 5 bases, with 7 bases of the junction left unmatched. This CDR3 contains 16 residues. The CDR3 bases are TGTGCCAGCAGTTACAGCGTTCGGACAGGGGATCAGCCCCAGCATTTT. Encoded protein: CASSYSVRTGDQPQHF.